These T cell receptor beta chains were read from a single sample in a study of beta chain features in type 1 diabetes. Measured with immunoSEQ multiplex PCR; TCRdb has only the in-frame clones, and not every one. The table has around 320,000 clones, approximately 15% seen once. Sequencing was performed on central memory CD4+ T cells from blood. These receptors all stem from a man aged 25-45 years in good health. The CDR3 runs from the conserved cysteine through the conserved F or W. Fields, in order: clone size, V gene, J gene, D gene, CDR3 protein, CDR3 DNA. D genes are given only for firm matches. Clone size, where shown, is once, few, many, or a class for clones that have expanded.

-	TRBV5-8	TRBJ2-1	-	CASSSHELYNEQFF	TGTGCCAGCAGCTCACATGAGCTCTACAATGAGCAGTTCTTC
-	TRBV7-8	TRBJ1-6	-	CASSLQGIIRSPLHF	TGTGCCAGCAGCTTACAGGGGATAATACGATCACCCCTCCACTTT
few	TRBV10-2	TRBJ2-1	TRBD2	CASRINTGPSGGEQFF	TGCGCCAGCAGAATAAATACCGGGCCTAGCGGGGGTGAGCAGTTCTTC
-	TRBV5-1	TRBJ1-2	-	CASSLGAQEYYGYTF	TGCGCCAGCAGCTTGGGGGCGCAGGAGTACTATGGCTACACCTTC
few	TRBV5-4	TRBJ2-1	TRBD2	CASSYSSGGPNSYNEQFF	TGTGCCAGCAGCTATAGTAGCGGGGGGCCCAACTCCTACAATGAGCAGTTCTTC
few	TRBV9	TRBJ1-1	-	CASSVAAIGTEAFF	TGTGCCAGCAGCGTAGCAGCGATCGGCACTGAAGCTTTCTTT
few	TRBV5-5	TRBJ2-3	-	CASSLAASGSTDTQYF	TGTGCCAGCAGCTTGGCGGCCAGTGGAAGCACAGATACGCAGTATTTT
-	TRBV9	TRBJ1-1	-	CASSVDGGNTEAFF	TGTGCCAGCAGCGTAGACGGGGGGAACACTGAAGCTTTCTTT
few	TRBV2	TRBJ2-1	-	CASSETGQAYNEQFF	TGTGCCAGCAGTGAAACGGGACAAGCCTACAATGAGCAGTTCTTC
-	TRBV18	TRBJ2-1	TRBD1	CASSGQGTNEQFF	TGTGCCAGCTCCGGACAGGGTACGAATGAGCAGTTCTTC
-	TRBV5-1	TRBJ1-3	-	CASSERSGNTIYF	TGCGCCAGCAGCGAACGGTCTGGAAACACCATATATTTT
many	TRBV30	TRBJ2-3	TRBD2	CAWSVRLAATDTQYF	TGTGCCTGGAGTGTACGACTAGCGGCCACAGATACGCAGTATTTT
-	TRBV11-2	TRBJ2-1	TRBD1	CASSTLERGHNNEQFF	TGTGCCAGCAGTACTTTGGAGAGGGGGCACAACAATGAGCAGTTCTTC